This T cell receptor beta chain was identified during a study of control samples from healthy donors and cancer patients. This CDR3 is 15 amino acids long. Germline lookup yields CDR1 SNHLY and CDR2 FYNNEI. V shed 7 bases and J shed 3 bases, with 16 bases lying between them. TCRdb's table, derived via immunoSEQ multiplex PCR, lists solely in-frame clones and lacks some. Among 120,000 or so clones listed, more than 70% were seen once. Sequenced material: blood. The sequence derives from a man aged 60 to 69 in good health. The chain couples TRBV2 to TRBJ1-3, with TRBD1 as a possible D gene (5 bases). The CDR3 sequence is CASIIPGIRGNTIYF. The CDR3 coding sequence is TGTGCCAGCATCATCCCAGGGATTCGTGGAAACACCATATATTTT.